A selection of T cell receptor beta chains follows, all from one sample in a study of T cells in Graves' hyperthyroidism and ophthalmopathy. TCRdb analysed the multiplex PCR reads with MiXCR anew, one entry per CDR3 protein. In the table there are some 500,000 distinct CDR3 sequences, about 15% of which are singletons. Sequencing was performed on blood. Receptors were obtained from a woman in her twenties or thirties with Graves' ophthalmopathy. CDR3s include the opening cysteine and the closing phenylalanine or tryptophan. D genes are given only for firm matches. Clone sizes are given selectively: once, few, many, or a class where the clone is expanded.

many | TRBJ2-3 | - | TRBV12-5 | CASGPAGTSTDTQYF | TGTGCTAGTGGACCCGCAGGGACTAGCACAGATACGCAGTATTTT
many | TRBJ2-7 | - | TRBV20-1 | CSAYEGEQYF | TGCAGTGCTTACGAGGGGGAGCAGTACTTC
many | TRBJ2-1 | TRBD2 | TRBV7-3 | CASSTGLAPYNEQFF | TGTGCCAGCAGCACGGGACTAGCTCCCTACAATGAGCAGTTCTTC
many | TRBJ1-5 | - | TRBV7-8 | CASSLGRHNQPQHF | TGTGCCAGCAGCTTGGGGCGGCACAATCAGCCCCAGCATTTT
many | TRBJ2-7 | TRBD2 | TRBV30 | CAWSVQLAGLNYEQYF | TGTGCCTGGAGTGTACAACTAGCGGGACTCAATTACGAGCAGTACTTC
many | TRBJ2-5 | - | TRBV2 | CASTIDRYQETQYF | TGTGCCAGCACCATAGACAGGTACCAAGAGACCCAGTACTTC
many | TRBJ1-5 | TRBD1 | TRBV12-3/TRBV12-4 | CASSITGTESNQPQHF | TGTGCCAGCAGTATAACCGGGACAGAGAGCAATCAGCCCCAGCATTTT
many | TRBJ2-5 | - | TRBV4-1 | CASSKGRETQYF | TGCGCCAGCAGTAAGGGGAGAGAGACCCAGTACTTC
many | TRBJ1-3 | - | TRBV7-2 | CASSLEPSIKGNTIYF | TGTGCCAGCAGCTTAGAACCCTCAATTAAAGGAAACACCATATATTTT
many | TRBJ2-1 | - | TRBV20-1 | CSARTEAVREQFF | TGCAGTGCTAGGACCGAAGCGGTTCGTGAGCAGTTCTTC
many | TRBJ2-2 | - | TRBV27 | CASMTGRSNTGELFF | TGTGCCAGCATGACAGGCAGGTCGAACACCGGGGAGCTGTTTTTT
few | TRBJ2-1 | - | TRBV20-1 | CSAAGRSYNEQFF | TGCAGTGCTGCCGGGAGATCCTACAATGAGCAGTTCTTC
many | TRBJ1-1 | - | TRBV12-3/TRBV12-4 | CASSPLSTNTEAFF | TGTGCCAGCAGTCCCCTCTCCACGAACACTGAAGCTTTCTTT
- | TRBJ2-3 | - | TRBV12-3/TRBV12-4 | CASMGSSDTQYF | TGTGCCAGCATGGGATCTTCGGATACGCAGTATTTT
- | TRBJ1-6 | TRBD1 | TRBV7-2 | CASSLEGGGTGNNSPLHF | TGTGCCAGCAGCTTAGAAGGCGGGGGGACAGGGAACAATTCACCCCTCCACTTT
few | TRBJ2-1 | TRBD2 | TRBV4-3 | CASSQGGTSGSRQFF | TGCGCCAGCAGCCAAGGGGGGACTAGCGGGAGTAGGCAGTTCTTC
- | TRBJ2-3 | - | TRBV4-2 | CASSQDTSSDTQYF | TGTGCCAGCAGCCAAGACACTAGTTCAGATACGCAGTATTTT
many | TRBJ2-5 | TRBD2 | TRBV11-1 | CASSLSGSTQYF | TGTGCCAGCAGCTTGAGCGGGAGCACCCAGTACTTC
many | TRBJ1-2 | - | TRBV3-1 | CASSQNKQTARSNYGYTF | TGTGCCAGCAGCCAGAACAAGCAGACGGCGAGGTCGAACTATGGCTACACCTTC
many | TRBJ1-1 | - | TRBV28 | CASTSPGGEVDTEAFF | TGTGCCAGCACTTCCCCCGGGGGGGAGGTGGACACTGAAGCTTTCTTT
few | TRBJ2-5 | - | TRBV9 | CASSVGELQETQYF | TGTGCCAGCAGCGTAGGTGAGCTACAAGAGACCCAGTACTTC
once | TRBJ1-2 | - | TRBV19 | CASTGSHYGYTF | TGTGCCAGTACTGGGTCACACTATGGCTACACCTTC
- | TRBJ2-2 | - | TRBV12-3/TRBV12-4 | CASSLGLAKGNTGELFF | TGTGCCAGCAGCCTGGGATTGGCTAAAGGGAACACCGGGGAGCTGTTTTTT
few | TRBJ2-7 | - | TRBV7-3 | CASSLSAGKGYEQYF | TGTGCCAGCAGCTTAAGTGCGGGGAAGGGCTACGAGCAGTACTTC
many | TRBJ2-1 | - | TRBV6-2/TRBV6-3 | CASSFSISAGNEQFF | TGTGCCAGCAGTTTTTCCATTTCGGCGGGCAATGAGCAGTTCTTC
- | TRBJ1-5 | TRBD1 | TRBV5-8 | CASSSLGGQGWWRDQPQHF | TGTGCCAGCAGCAGCTTGGGGGGACAGGGGTGGTGGCGTGATCAGCCCCAGCATTTT
many | TRBJ2-7 | - | TRBV7-2 | CASSPSSGSTAEQYF | TGTGCCAGCAGCCCTAGTTCTGGGTCCACCGCCGAGCAGTACTTC
once | TRBJ1-5 | TRBD1 | TRBV6-5 | CASSHRQGGLISNQPQHF | TGTGCCAGCAGCCACAGACAGGGGGGTCTCATCAGCAATCAGCCCCAGCATTTT
many | TRBJ2-1 | - | TRBV20-1 | CSATVGPRDNEQFF | TGCAGTGCTACCGTCGGGCCTAGGGACAATGAGCAGTTCTTC